Described below is a single T cell receptor (beta chain) sequence and its context. As yet, its antigen is unknown. These data are taken from a study of shared clonotypes between healthy human individuals. Points from the study as a whole: What naive subsets generally showed was a larger estimated richness than memory subsets showed.

CDR3 size: 17 residues. CDR1 is MGHRA, CDR2 YSYEKL, per germline. The V segment lost 0 bases and the J segment 2 bases; nucleotides outside the gene matches: 9. Libraries were prepared by immunoSEQ multiplex PCR; TCRdb keeps only in-frame clonotypes and omits some of them. The table lists approximately 180,000 clones, 90% to 95% of them singletons. This rearrangement joins TRBV4-1 to TRBJ2-7; 8 bases match TRBD2. Sequenced input: naive CD4+ T cells sorted from blood. Noted subset: CD45RA+ positively selected. The origin of this receptor is a woman aged 25 to 39 in good health. CDR3 loop: CASSQDRTAGVAYEQYF. The CDR3 DNA sequence: TGCGCCAGCAGCCAAGATCGCACAGCGGGAGTAGCCTACGAGCAGTACTTC.